This T cell receptor (beta chain) was recovered during a study of immune heterogeneity within non-small cell lung tumors. About the study: It was found that the tumors were a few squamous cell carcinomas, roughly 9 non-squamous carcinomas and 1 not otherwise specified.

In a multiplex PCR, 32 V and 13 J primers amplified TCR beta CDR3. MiXCR, run by TCRdb on the multiplex PCR reads, gives a single entry per CDR3 protein. This table holds fewer than 12,000 distinct CDR3 sequences, 30% found once. This clonotype has just a few counts. The antigen remains undetermined. Broader study findings: Both recurring identical dominant CDR3 beta clonotypes and site-unique high-frequency clones were observed across tumor sites within a patient.

Template material for each sample was 550 to 700 ng of bulk tumor genomic DNA. Widely spaced biopsies, several per primary tumor, were obtained at surgery. Enrolled individuals presented with untreated, newly diagnosed non-small cell lung cancer and received curative surgery. Looked up from germline, CDR1 is ENHRY and CDR2 is SYGVKD. V lost 0 bases and J lost 4, with 9 bases in between. The CDR3 runs 15 residues. This clonotype originated in a woman between 55 and 75 years old with non-small cell lung cancer. The sequencing sample was made of lung tumor tissue. The rearrangement uses TRBV10-3 and TRBJ2-2, with D unresolved. The DNA of the CDR3 is TGTGCCATCAGTGAGTCAGACTGGAGCACCGGGGAGCTGTTTTTT. Its translation: CAISESDWSTGELFF.